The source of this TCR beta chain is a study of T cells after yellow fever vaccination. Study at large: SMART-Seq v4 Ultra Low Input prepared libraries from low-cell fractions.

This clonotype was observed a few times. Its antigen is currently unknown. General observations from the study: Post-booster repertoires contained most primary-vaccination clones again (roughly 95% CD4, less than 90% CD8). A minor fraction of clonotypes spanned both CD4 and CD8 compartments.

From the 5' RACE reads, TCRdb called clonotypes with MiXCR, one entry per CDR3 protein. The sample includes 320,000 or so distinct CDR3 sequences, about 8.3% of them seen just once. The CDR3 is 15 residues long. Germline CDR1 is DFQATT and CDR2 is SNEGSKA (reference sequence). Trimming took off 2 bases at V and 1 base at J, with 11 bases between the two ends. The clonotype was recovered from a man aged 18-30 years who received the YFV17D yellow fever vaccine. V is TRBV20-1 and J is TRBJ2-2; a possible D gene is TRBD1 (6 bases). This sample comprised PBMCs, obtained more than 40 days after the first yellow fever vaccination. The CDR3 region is CSARLGGQNTGELFF. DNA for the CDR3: TGCAGTGCTAGACTTGGGGGCCAGAACACCGGGGAGCTGTTTTTT.